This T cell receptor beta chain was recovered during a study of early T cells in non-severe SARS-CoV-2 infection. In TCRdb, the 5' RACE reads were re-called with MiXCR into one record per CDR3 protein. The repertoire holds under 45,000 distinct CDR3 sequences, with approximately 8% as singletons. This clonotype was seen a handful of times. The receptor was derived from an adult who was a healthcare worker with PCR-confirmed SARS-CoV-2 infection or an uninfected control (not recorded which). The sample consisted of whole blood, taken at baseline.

This CDR3 is CASSQDQQGRNQPQHF. In nucleotides, the CDR3 is TGCGCCAGCAGCCAAGATCAGCAGGGTCGCAATCAGCCCCAGCATTTT. The chain is built from TRBV4-1 and TRBJ1-5, with TRBD1 as a possible D gene (5 bases). Germline values: CDR1 MGHRA, CDR2 YSYEKL. The V gene lost 0 bases and the J gene lost 2 bases, with 11 bases spanning the gap. This CDR3 region has 16 residues.